These 28 T cell receptor beta chains share one sample of origin, sequenced in a study of blood T cell repertoires in COVID-19. Sequenced by immunoSEQ multiplex PCR; TCRdb stores in-frame clones only, minus some. The table lists some 190,000 clones, more than 75% of them singletons. Specimen: peripheral blood. Source of these receptors: a woman aged 45-65 years with active or convalescent COVID-19.

In its sample, this clone was seen a few times. The chain uses TRBV30 and TRBJ2-7; TRBD1 aligns across 9 bases. The trim removed 8 bases at V and 3 bases at J, leaving 5 bases unmatched. CDR1 is GTSNPN, CDR2 SVGIG, per germline (reference sequence). The CDR3 is 12 amino acids. The CDR3 protein is CAGDRGGYEQYF. The DNA of the CDR3 is TGTGCCGGAGACAGGGGGGGCTACGAGCAGTACTTC.

The chain couples TRBV18 to TRBJ2-6; no reliable D call. CDR3 length equals 16 residues. The germline V gene encodes CDR1 KGHSH and CDR2 LQKENI. Trimming took 4 bases from V and 0 from J, leaving 10 bases between them. The CDR3 region is CASSLPPGSGANVLTF. In DNA form, the CDR3 reads TGTGCCAGCTCACTGCCCCCGGGCTCTGGGGCCAACGTCCTGACTTTC.

This clone has only a few counts. The CDR3 spells CASSLRQVSTDTQYF. CDR3 nucleotides: TGTGCCAGCAGTTTAAGACAGGTCTCCACAGATACGCAGTATTTT. This chain joins TRBV2 and TRBJ2-3; a possible D gene is TRBD1 (6 bases). The V end was cut by 5 bases, the J end by 2 bases, with 14 bases between. Germline V gene data show CDR1 as SNHLY and CDR2 as FYNNEI. This CDR3 region has 15 residues.

The table lists this clone with many counts. The V call is TRBV4-2, the J call TRBJ2-3, with 8 bases fitting TRBD2. Germline values: CDR1 LGHNA, CDR2 YNFKEQ. Trimming cost V 6 bases and J 5 bases; bases outside gene matches: 10. This CDR3 has 15 residues. CDR3 protein: CASRSTRGGEDTQYF. CDR3 DNA: TGTGCCAGCAGGTCCACCCGGGGGGGAGAAGATACGCAGTATTTT.

Remarks on this clone: The same CDR3 is also encoded by other DNA sequences in this sample. This chain uses TRBV18 with TRBJ1-1; D is undetermined. Germline lookup yields CDR1 KGHSH and CDR2 LQKENI. V shed 3 bases and J shed 1 base, with 9 bases lying between them. This CDR3 contains 14 residues. Written as DNA, the CDR3 is TGTGCCAGCTCACCGATTACGAGGAACACTGAAGCTTTCTTT. Protein sequence: CASSPITRNTEAFF.

This chain connects TRBV18 to TRBJ2-3; tentative D call: TRBD1 (5 bases). Per the germline V gene, CDR1 is KGHSH and CDR2 is LQKENI. CDR3 length: 15 residues. Trimming cost V 2 bases and J 1 base, with 10 bases left between them. The CDR3 region has the DNA TGTGCCAGCTCACCAAGGACAAAAGGCACAGATACGCAGTATTTT. This codes for CASSPRTKGTDTQYF.

The chain employs TRBV19 and TRBJ1-5; D is unclear. The CDR3 totals 14 residues. Trimming removed 4 bases at V and 1 base at J, with 8 bases between. Germline loops: CDR1 LNHDA, CDR2 SQIVND (reference sequence). The CDR3 is CASSKEGSNQPQHF. CDR3 nucleotide sequence: TGTGCCAGTAGTAAGGAGGGAAGCAATCAGCCCCAGCATTTT. Full variable domain (rest looked up from reference TRBV19 and TRBJ1-5): DGGITQSPKYLFRKEGQNVTLSCEQNLNHDAMYWYRQDPGQGLRLIYYSQIVNDFQKGDIAEGYSVSREKKESFPLTVTSAQKNPTAFYLCASSKEGSNQPQHFGDGTRLSIL.

The gene calls are TRBV18 and TRBJ1-2, with D maybe TRBD1 (5 bases). Germline V lookup: CDR1 KGHSH, CDR2 LQKENI. Deletions cut 5 bases from V and 4 bases from J, with 20 bases between. The CDR3 is made up of 16 amino acids. The CDR3 region is CASSTSDSALGYGYTF. As DNA, the CDR3 is TGTGCCAGCTCAACATCCGACAGCGCGCTAGGCTATGGCTACACCTTC.

The genes are TRBV2 and TRBJ2-5, with D perhaps matching TRBD1 (6 bases). V dropped 4 bases and J dropped 1 base, with 19 bases sitting between them. CDR1 is SNHLY and CDR2 is FYNNEI in the germline V gene. The CDR3 sequence is 17 residues long. The CDR3, as DNA: TGTGCCAGCAGTGTAGGGACATTCTCACGGGGCCAAGAGACCCAGTACTTC. It is translated as CASSVGTFSRGQETQYF.

DNA for the CDR3: TGTGCCAGCAGCTTAGTGGGGGGGGCAGTCAACTATGGCTACACCTTC. Amino acid sequence: CASSLVGGAVNYGYTF. The gene calls are TRBV7-8 and TRBJ1-2; TRBD1 might be the D (6 bases). Trimming removed 1 base at V and 2 bases at J, with 14 bases between. The germline gives CDR1 SGHVS, CDR2 FQNEAQ. The CDR3 has 16 amino acids.

The CDR3 is CASRPRQDNYGYTF. The CDR3, as DNA: TGTGCCAGCAGGCCGCGACAGGACAACTATGGCTACACCTTC. The chain joins TRBV28 to TRBJ1-2, with D possibly TRBD1 on 6 matching bases. Trimming took off 6 bases at V and 2 bases at J, with 13 bases between the two ends. The CDR3 is made up of 14 amino acids. Germline V CDR1 and CDR2: MDHEN, SYDVKM.

This clone was seen a single time. The rearrangement joins TRBV9 to TRBJ2-1; TRBD2 might be the D (6 bases). The V gene's germline CDR1 is SGDLS and CDR2 YYNGEE. The CDR3 spans 15 residues. V lost 0 bases and J 5 bases, leaving 12 bases between the germline ends. This chain's CDR3 is CASSVGIGGDNEQFF. CDR3 in DNA: TGTGCCAGCAGCGTAGGAATTGGCGGGGACAATGAGCAGTTCTTC.

The V call is TRBV6-2 or TRBV6-3, the J call TRBJ2-2; TRBD2 might be the D (6 bases). Deletions cut 1 base from V and 4 bases from J, with 16 bases between. Germline V gene lookup returns CDR1 MNHEY and CDR2 SVGEGT. This CDR3 region has 17 residues. This CDR3 reads CASSYLVTRIRTGELFF. CDR3 in DNA: TGTGCCAGCAGTTACTTAGTGACTAGAATTCGCACCGGGGAGCTGTTTTTT.

The chain joins TRBV4-3 to TRBJ2-2, with D perhaps TRBD2 (6 bases). Looked up from germline, CDR1 is LGHNA and CDR2 is YSLEER. The CDR3 consists of 16 residues. V lost 1 base to trimming and J lost 3 bases, with 12 bases between them. CDR3 bases: TGCGCCAGCAGCCAAGCTCATACTAGCTACACCGGGGAGCTGTTTTTT. This gives the protein CASSQAHTSYTGELFF.

The chain combines TRBV7-3 with TRBJ1-1; 10 positions match TRBD1. The CDR3 covers 17 residues. V lost 2 bases, J lost 2 bases, and 8 bases stayed unmatched. Germline lookup yields CDR1 SGHTA and CDR2 FQGTGA. CDR3 in amino acids: CASSLDGTGASNTEAFF. DNA of the CDR3: TGTGCCAGCAGCTTAGATGGGACAGGGGCCTCAAACACTGAAGCTTTCTTT.

This clone was seen only a few times. The chain is built from TRBV11-2 and TRBJ1-2; 10 nucleotides agree with TRBD1. This CDR3 is 15 amino acids long. CDR1 is SGHAT, CDR2 FQNNGV, per germline. Trimming took 5 bases from V and 7 from J; bases not matched to a gene: 10. The CDR3 reads CASSPAGTGVAGYTF. CDR3 in DNA: TGTGCCAGCAGCCCAGCCGGGACAGGGGTTGCTGGCTACACCTTC.

V usage is TRBV9 and J usage is TRBJ1-2, with 9 bases lining up with TRBD1. V lost 0 bases, J lost 8 bases, and 8 bases stayed unmatched. Germline loops: CDR1 SGDLS, CDR2 YYNGEE. The CDR3 spans 15 residues. The CDR3: CASSVEGQGLGGYTF. The CDR3 DNA reads as TGTGCCAGCAGCGTAGAAGGACAGGGGCTAGGAGGCTACACCTTC.

The rearrangement uses TRBV5-1 and TRBJ2-2; 11 nucleotides match TRBD2. The CDR3 has 16 amino acids. Germline-derived CDR1 and CDR2 are SGHRS and YFSETQ. The V segment lost 0 bases and the J segment 5 bases; nucleotides outside the gene matches: 3. The CDR3 nucleotides read TGCGCCAGCAGCTTGGGAACTAGCGGGAGAACCGGGGAGCTGTTTTTT. Protein sequence: CASSLGTSGRTGELFF.

DNA of the CDR3: TGTGCCAGCAGCCGACAGGGGAATTCACCCCTCCACTTT. It is translated as CASSRQGNSPLHF. The chain links TRBV12-3 or TRBV12-4 to TRBJ1-6, with TRBD1 matching over 8 bases. V lost 6 bases to trimming and J lost 7 bases; unmatched junction nucleotides: 2. The CDR3 is 13 residues long.

A single count supports this clone. The V and J genes are TRBV9 and TRBJ1-5; D is unclear. The V gene lost 1 base and the J gene lost 0 bases, with 8 bases spanning the gap. CDR3 length: 15 residues. CDR1 and CDR2 from the germline V gene are SGDLS and YYNGEE. This CDR3 reads CASSVNSNSNQPQHF. DNA of the CDR3: TGTGCCAGCAGCGTAAACAGCAATAGCAATCAGCCCCAGCATTTT.

This clone was seen a single time. V usage is TRBV28 and J usage is TRBJ2-7; TRBD2 matches at 8 bases. Germline V gives CDR1 MDHEN, CDR2 SYDVKM. The CDR3 spans 14 residues. V lost 5 bases to trimming and J lost 2 bases; unmatched junction nucleotides: 5. The DNA for the CDR3 is TGTGCCAGCAGTCGTCGGGGGGGGACCTACGAGCAGTACTTC. Encoded protein: CASSRRGGTYEQYF.

V and J are TRBV12-1 and TRBJ2-3; the table's D gene call, TRBD2, was not cross checked with the DNA. TRBV12-1 constitutes a pseudogene. The CDR3 length is 18 residues. The CDR3 is CASSSKRTSGRSTDTQYF. CDR3 DNA sequence: TGTGCCAGCAGCTCAAAAAGGACTAGCGGGAGGTCCACAGATACGCAGTATTTT.

The chain is built from TRBV11-3 and TRBJ2-7, with D perhaps matching TRBD1 (6 bases). CDR3 length: 13 amino acids. Trimming left V 2 bases short and J 3 bases short, with 8 bases between. Germline CDR1 reads SGHNT; CDR2 reads YENEEA. The CDR3 sequence: CASSLRGGYEQYF. Here the CDR3 DNA reads TGTGCCAGCAGCTTACGAGGGGGCTACGAGCAGTACTTC. The entire variable domain, with the rest obtained from reference TRBV11-3 and TRBJ2-7, is as follows: EAGVVQSPRYKIIEKKQPVAFWCNPISGHNTLYWYLQNLGQGPELLIRYENEEAVDDSQLPKDRFSAERLKGVDSTLKIQPAELGDSAVYLCASSLRGGYEQYFGPGTRLTVT.

This sequence joins TRBV11-3 and TRBJ2-1; D unclear. The V and J ends lost 1 base and 5 bases respectively, with 9 bases between them. Germline V gene data show CDR1 as SGHNT and CDR2 as YENEEA. CDR3 size: 14 residues. DNA for the CDR3: TGTGCCAGCAGCTTAGGGGCCCACAACAATGAGCAGTTCTTC. Its translation is CASSLGAHNNEQFF.

The chain is built from TRBV19 and TRBJ2-3; D not resolved. The V and J ends lost 2 bases and 2 bases respectively, with 2 bases between them. The germline V gene encodes CDR1 LNHDA and CDR2 SQIVND (reference sequence). CDR3 length: 12 amino acids. The CDR3 bases are TGTGCCAGTAGTATACACACAGATACGCAGTATTTT. It codes for CASSIHTDTQYF. Combining the CDR3 with reference TRBV19 and TRBJ2-3 gives the whole variable domain DGGITQSPKYLFRKEGQNVTLSCEQNLNHDAMYWYRQDPGQGLRLIYYSQIVNDFQKGDIAEGYSVSREKKESFPLTVTSAQKNPTAFYLCASSIHTDTQYFGPGTRLTVL.

V is TRBV7-6 and J is TRBJ2-1; the D gene is possibly TRBD1 (5 bases). In germline, CDR1 is SGHVS, CDR2 FNYEAQ. This CDR3 comprises 14 residues. V was cut by 5 bases and J by 5 bases, with 13 bases left in between. The CDR3 DNA sequence: TGTGCCAGCAGCCAGTTAGGGGCCAACAATGAGCAGTTCTTC. Protein sequence: CASSQLGANNEQFF.

The sample holds a few counts of this clone. V usage is TRBV7-6 and J usage is TRBJ2-2, with D unclear. V was clipped by 5 bases and J by 2 bases, with 12 bases between them. From germline, CDR1 is SGHVS and CDR2 FNYEAQ. CDR3 size: 15 residues. CDR3 nucleotide sequence: TGTGCCAGCAGCCTGAATTCCCTAAACACCGGGGAGCTGTTTTTT. It yields the protein CASSLNSLNTGELFF.

J is TRBJ1-5 and V is TRBV19; D uncertain. V lost 3 bases and J 4 bases, leaving 7 bases between the germline ends. This CDR3 is 13 amino acids long. From germline, CDR1 is LNHDA and CDR2 SQIVND (reference sequence). The CDR3 here is CASSMGSNQPQHF. CDR3 DNA sequence: TGTGCCAGTAGTATGGGCAGTAATCAGCCCCAGCATTTT.